The clone carrying this TCR beta chain was seen many times. V dropped 6 bases and J dropped 2; count of bases not matched to a gene: 7. CDR3 size: 16 residues. The data are from a study of blood T cells in healthy people across ages. A sample-barcoded 5' primer and a J-beta primer mix were used in a second PCR of about 6 to 12 cycles. TCRdb reprocessed the 5' RACE reads via MiXCR and lists one record per CDR3 protein. Of 580,000 or so distinct CDR3 sequences detected, 40% to 55% appear once; the ten largest clones hold around 25%. The chain recombines TRBV12-3 or TRBV12-4 with TRBJ2-1, with 10 bases aligning to TRBD2. The clonotype was recovered from an older man in good health. The sequencing sample was made of blood. In DNA form, the CDR3 reads TGTGCCAGCAGACCTAGCGGGAGATCGGCCTACAATGAGCAGTTCTTC. Its protein product is CASRPSGRSAYNEQFF.